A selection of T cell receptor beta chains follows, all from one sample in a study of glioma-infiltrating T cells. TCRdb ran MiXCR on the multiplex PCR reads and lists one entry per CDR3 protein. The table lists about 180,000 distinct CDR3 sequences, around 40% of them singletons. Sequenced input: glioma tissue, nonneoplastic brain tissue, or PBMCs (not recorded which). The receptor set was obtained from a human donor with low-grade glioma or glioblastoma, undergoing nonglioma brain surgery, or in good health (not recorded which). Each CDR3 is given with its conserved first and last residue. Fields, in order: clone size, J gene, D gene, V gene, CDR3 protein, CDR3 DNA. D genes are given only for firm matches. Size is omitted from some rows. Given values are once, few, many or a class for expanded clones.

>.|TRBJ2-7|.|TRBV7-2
CASSLGRRALEQYF
TGTGCCAGCAGCTTAGGGCGTCGAGCCCTCGAGCAGTACTTC
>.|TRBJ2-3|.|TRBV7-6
CANSSGQFEATRYF
TGTGCCAACAGCTCCGGACAGTTCGAGGCTACGAGGTATTTT
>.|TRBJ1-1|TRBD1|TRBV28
CSSSSTGTGVEAFF
TGTTCCAGCAGTTCGACCGGGACAGGAGTTGAAGCTTTCTTT
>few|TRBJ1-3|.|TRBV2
CASSLAGRYRSGNTIYF
TGTGCCAGCAGCTTAGCCGGTCGCTATCGATCTGGAAACACCATATATTTT
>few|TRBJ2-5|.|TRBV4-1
CASSQVLQETQYF
TGCGCCAGCAGCCAAGTCTTACAAGAGACCCAGTACTTC
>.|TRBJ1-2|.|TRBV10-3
CAISEGRDGANYGYTF
TGTGCCATCAGTGAAGGCCGGGACGGAGCTAACTATGGCTACACCTTC
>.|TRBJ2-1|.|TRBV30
CAWGVSSEQFF
TGTGCCTGGGGTGTAAGTAGTGAGCAGTTCTTC
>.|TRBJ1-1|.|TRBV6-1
CASSSGDRRLNTEAFF
TGTGCCAGCAGCTCGGGAGACAGGAGATTGAACACTGAAGCTTTCTTT
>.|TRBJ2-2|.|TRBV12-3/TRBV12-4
CASSFGLGHTGELFF
TGTGCCAGCAGTTTTGGGTTGGGGCACACCGGGGAGCTGTTTTTT
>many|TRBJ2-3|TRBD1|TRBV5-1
CASSYDRGRINTQYF
TGCGCCAGCAGCTACGACAGGGGGCGCATCAATACGCAGTATTTT
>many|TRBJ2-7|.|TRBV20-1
CSAHAGAYEQYF
TGCAGTGCCCACGCCGGGGCCTACGAGCAGTACTTC
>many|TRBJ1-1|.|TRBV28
CASRPRANTEAFF
TGTGCCAGCAGGCCGCGGGCAAACACTGAAGCTTTCTTT
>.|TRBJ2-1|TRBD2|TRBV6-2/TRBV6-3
CASSSPWRCGSFRFF
TGTGCCAGCAGTTCCCCTTGGCGGTGCGGGAGTTTTCGGTTCTTC
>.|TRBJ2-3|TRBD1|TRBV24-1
CATIDPGQWANTQYF
TGTGCCACCATTGATCCGGGACAGTGGGCAAATACGCAGTATTTT
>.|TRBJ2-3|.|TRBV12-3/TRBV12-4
CASRTAATDTQYF
TGTGCCAGCAGAACAGCGGCCACAGATACGCAGTATTTT
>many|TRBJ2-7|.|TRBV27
CASRLRGGNYEQYF
TGTGCCAGCAGGCTTAGGGGGGGGAACTACGAGCAGTACTTC
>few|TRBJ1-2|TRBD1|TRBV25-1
CASRERVQGAGYTF
TGTGCCAGCAGGGAAAGGGTACAGGGGGCCGGCTACACCTTC
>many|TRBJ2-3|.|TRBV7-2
CASSLARMGDTQYF
TGTGCCAGCAGCTTAGCTAGAATGGGTGATACGCAGTATTTT
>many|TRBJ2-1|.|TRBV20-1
CSATVPGTPYNEQFF
TGCAGTGCCACTGTTCCCGGGACCCCTTACAATGAGCAGTTCTTC
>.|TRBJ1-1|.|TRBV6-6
CASSYQLNTEAFF
TGTGCCAGCAGTTATCAGTTGAACACTGAAGCCTTCTTT
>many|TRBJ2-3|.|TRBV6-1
CASSSVVDTQYF
TGTGCCAGCAGTTCTGTAGTCGATACGCAGTATTTT
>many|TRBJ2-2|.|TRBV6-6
CASSYSMSSVDTGELFF
TGTGCCAGCAGTTACTCGATGTCTAGCGTTGACACCGGGGAGCTGTTTTTT
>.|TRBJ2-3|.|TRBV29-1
CSVGELGGRRILDTQYF
TGCAGCGTTGGAGAATTAGGGGGACGACGCATTCTCGATACGCAGTATTTT
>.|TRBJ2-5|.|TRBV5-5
CASSFTRTRRETQYF
TGTGCCAGCAGCTTTACCAGGACACGTCGAGAGACCCAGTACTTC
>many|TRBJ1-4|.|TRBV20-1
CSALSTTNEKLFF
TGCAGTGCGCTGTCAACAACTAATGAAAAACTGTTTTTT
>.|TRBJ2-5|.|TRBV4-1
CASSQDSGEGETQYF
TGCGCCAGCAGCCAAGATTCGGGAGAGGGCGAGACCCAGTACTTC
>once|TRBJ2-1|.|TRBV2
CASGVQSYNEQFF
TGTGCCAGCGGGGTACAGTCTTACAATGAGCAGTTCTTC
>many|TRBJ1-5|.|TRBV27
CASSRGGVWDNQPQHF
TGTGCCAGCAGTCGCGGGGGGGTATGGGACAATCAGCCCCAGCATTTT
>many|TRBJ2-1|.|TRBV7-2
CASSLGYGLYNEQFF
TGTGCCAGCAGCTTAGGCTATGGGCTCTACAATGAGCAGTTCTTC
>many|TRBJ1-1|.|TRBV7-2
CASSLYPGLNTEAFF
TGTGCCAGCAGCCTCTATCCTGGGTTGAACACTGAAGCTTTCTTT
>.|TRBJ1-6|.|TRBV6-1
CASSEASLFHSPLHF
TGTGCCAGCAGTGAAGCGTCATTGTTCCACTCACCCCTCCACTTT
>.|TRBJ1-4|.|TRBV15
CVTSRDQGMRTNEKLFF
TGTGTCACCAGCAGAGATCAGGGGATGAGGACTAATGAAAAACTGTTTTTT
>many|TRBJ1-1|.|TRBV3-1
CASSQTMGTEAFF
TGTGCCAGCAGCCAGACGATGGGCACTGAAGCTTTCTTT
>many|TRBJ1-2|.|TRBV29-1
CSVGQGRTSSGYTF
TGCAGCGTTGGCCAGGGGCGAACATCCTCCGGCTACACCTTC
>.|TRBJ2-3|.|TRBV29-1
CSVEGGDDTDTQYF
TGCAGCGTTGAAGGGGGGGACGACACAGATACGCAGTATTTT
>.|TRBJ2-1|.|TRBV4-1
CASSQLRIHNEQFF
TGCGCCAGCAGCCAACTCCGGATCCACAATGAGCAGTTCTTC
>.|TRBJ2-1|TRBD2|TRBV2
CASRGGTSGVRSYNEQFF
TGTGCCAGCAGGGGAGGGACTAGCGGGGTGAGATCCTACAATGAGCAGTTCTTC
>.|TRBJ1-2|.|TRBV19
CASTRDTNYGYNF
TGTGCCAGTACCAGGGACACTAACTATGGCTACAACTTC
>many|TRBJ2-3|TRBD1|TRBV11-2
CASSQQGAQEDTQYF
TGTGCCAGCAGCCAACAGGGGGCGCAGGAAGATACGCAGTATTTT
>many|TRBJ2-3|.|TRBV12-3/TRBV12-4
CASSSDSRLPSTDTQYF
TGTGCCAGCAGCTCGGACAGCCGGCTCCCGAGCACAGATACGCAGTATTTT
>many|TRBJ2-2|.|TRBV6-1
CASTRAGTSTGELFF
TGTGCCAGCACCCGAGCCGGGACATCCACCGGGGAGCTGTTTTTT
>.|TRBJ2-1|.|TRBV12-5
CASGVRPLYNEQFF
TGTGCTAGTGGGGTCCGACCCCTCTACAATGAGCAGTTCTTC
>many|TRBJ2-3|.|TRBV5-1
CAIQEAGTQYF
TGCGCCATCCAAGAAGCCGGTACGCAGTATTTT
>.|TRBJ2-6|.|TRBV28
CASCVSSGANVLTF
TGTGCCAGCTGCGTTAGCTCTGGGGCCAACGTCCTGACTTTC
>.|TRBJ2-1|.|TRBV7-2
CASSHRSRLHTEFF
TGTGCCAGCAGCCACCGGTCGAGGCTGCATACGGAGTTCTTC
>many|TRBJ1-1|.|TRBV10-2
CASSEQGWSEAFF
TGCGCCAGCAGTGAGCAGGGGTGGTCTGAAGCTTTCTTT
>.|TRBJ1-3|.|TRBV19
CASSTGGVLSGNTIYF
TGTGCCAGTAGTACGGGAGGGGTCCTCTCTGGAAACACCATATATTTT
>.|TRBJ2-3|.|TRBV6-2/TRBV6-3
CASSRRTTETDTQYF
TGTGCCAGCAGTAGAAGGACAACGGAGACAGATACGCAGTATTTT
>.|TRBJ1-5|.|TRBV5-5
CASSLGTPTGQPQHF
TGTGCCAGCAGCTTGGGGACCCCGACAGGTCAGCCCCAGCATTTT
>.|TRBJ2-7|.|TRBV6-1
CASSLMKQYF
TGTGCCAGCAGCCTTATGAAGCAGTACTTC
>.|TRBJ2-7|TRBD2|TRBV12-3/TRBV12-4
CASSFAGVTYEQYF
TGTGCCAGCAGTTTCGCGGGAGTGACTTACGAGCAGTACTTC
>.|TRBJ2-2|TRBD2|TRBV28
CASSSGLAGGNTGELFF
TGTGCCAGCAGCTCCGGGTTGGCGGGAGGGAACACCGGGGAGCTGTTTTTT